One sample yielded the 27 T cell receptor beta chains listed below, sequenced in a study of cytomegalovirus exposure and HLA in healthy donors. The protocol was immunoSEQ multiplex PCR, while the TCRdb copy is restricted to in-frame clones and leaves out a portion. The table has 150,000 to 200,000 clones, more than 75% seen once. Input material: PBMCs. The receptors shown here come from a man aged 18 to 35 in good health and CMV-seronegative.

The chain employs TRBV5-1 and TRBJ2-3; weak D call: TRBD2 (6 bases). The V gene lost 1 base and the J gene lost 6 bases, with 15 bases spanning the gap. CDR3 length: 15 residues. CDR1 SGHRS and CDR2 YFSETQ come from the germline V gene. The CDR3, as DNA: TGCGCCAGCAGCTTGCCCGGGACTCAAGGGGATACGCAGTATTTT. It is translated as CASSLPGTQGDTQYF.

The chain couples TRBV6-5 to TRBJ1-1; D uncertain. The CDR3 covers 13 residues. Germline V gene sequence: CDR1 MNHEY, CDR2 SVGAGI. Trimming removed 5 bases at V and 1 base at J, with 8 bases between. Written as DNA, the CDR3 is TGTGCCAGCAGTCTATCAAAGAACACTGAAGCTTTCTTT. This sequence encodes CASSLSKNTEAFF.

The chain combines TRBV18 with TRBJ1-5; D may be TRBD1 (5 bases). Trimming left V 3 bases short and J 1 base short, with 13 bases between. Germline CDR1 and CDR2: KGHSH and LQKENI. CDR3 length equals 16 residues. The CDR3 spells CASSPIAGPSNQPQHF. CDR3 nucleotide sequence: TGTGCCAGCTCACCGATCGCAGGGCCCAGCAATCAGCCCCAGCATTTT.

The chain is built from TRBV28 and TRBJ2-1; D remains unclear. This CDR3 spans 12 amino acids. Per the germline V gene, CDR1 is MDHEN and CDR2 is SYDVKM. Deletions cut 5 bases from V and 3 bases from J, with 5 bases between. In DNA form, the CDR3 reads TGTGCCAGCAGTGTAATCTACAATGAGCAGTTCTTC. Translated, it gives CASSVIYNEQFF.

This chain connects TRBV7-2 to TRBJ2-1; the match to TRBD2 covers 14 bases. V shed 6 bases and J 5 bases; nucleotides not matched to a gene: 6. This CDR3 contains 16 residues. The germline V gene has CDR1 SGHTA and CDR2 FQGNSA. CDR3 protein: CASRGLAGERNNEQFF. The DNA for the CDR3 is TGTGCCAGCAGGGGACTAGCGGGGGAGCGCAACAATGAGCAGTTCTTC.

This clone was found once. The rearrangement joins TRBV19 to TRBJ1-2; the match to TRBD1 covers 9 bases. The CDR3 covers 14 residues. Trimming cost V 5 bases and J 5 bases; bases outside gene matches: 6. Looked up from germline, CDR1 is LNHDA and CDR2 is SQIVND (reference sequence). The CDR3 nucleotides read TGTGCCAGTAGTCCCCGGGACAGGGCGTATGGCTACACCTTC. This encodes CASSPRDRAYGYTF.

This chain's CDR3 is CASIPTGNTEAFF. CDR3 nucleotide sequence: TGTGCCAGCATCCCTACGGGGAACACTGAAGCTTTCTTT. This chain uses TRBV5-4 with TRBJ1-1; D is uncertain. The CDR3 length is 13 residues. V was pared by 6 bases and J by 1 base, with 10 bases between. Germline V gives CDR1 SGHNT, CDR2 YYREEE (reference sequence).

The chain employs TRBV7-6 and TRBJ1-1, with TRBD1 identical over 8 bases. This CDR3 region has 13 residues. Looked up from germline, CDR1 is SGHVS and CDR2 is FNYEAQ. Trimming cost V 1 base and J 7 bases; bases outside gene matches: 2. In DNA, the CDR3 is TGTGCCAGCAGCTTAGACAGGGGGTATGAAGCTTTCTTT. This gives the protein CASSLDRGYEAFF.

The chain employs TRBV18 and TRBJ2-1; 10 nucleotides line up with TRBD2. V lost 2 bases and J lost 2; bases outside the gene matches: 9. Per the germline V gene, CDR1 is KGHSH and CDR2 is LQKENI. The CDR3 sequence is 18 residues long. The CDR3 bases are TGTGCCAGCTCACCATTAAGCTCTAGCGGGAGAACCTACAATGAGCAGTTCTTC. It is translated as CASSPLSSSGRTYNEQFF.

The rearrangement uses TRBV29-1 and TRBJ2-5; 11 bases are shared with TRBD2. The CDR3 spans 15 residues. CDR1 and CDR2 from the germline V gene are SQVTM and ANQGSEA. V trimming: 6 bases; J trimming: 1 base; junction bases outside the gene matches: 7. The CDR3 loop is CSVGLADNTQETQYF. CDR3 DNA sequence: TGCAGCGTGGGACTAGCGGACAATACCCAAGAGACCCAGTACTTC.

This chain links TRBV4-2 with TRBJ2-2, with 13 nucleotides matching TRBD2. Looked up from germline, CDR1 is LGHNA and CDR2 is YNFKEQ. The CDR3 totals 20 residues. The V and J ends lost 5 bases and 0 bases, in that order; junction bases with no gene match: 12. The CDR3 sequence: CASSSTGGTSGEPNTGELFF. The CDR3 DNA is TGTGCCAGCAGCTCCACAGGGGGGACTAGCGGGGAGCCGAACACCGGGGAGCTGTTTTTT.

V and J are TRBV27 and TRBJ2-2, with TRBD2 identical over 13 bases. Germline CDR1 and CDR2: MNHEY and SMNVEV (reference sequence). Trimming removed 3 bases from V and 9 bases from J; junction bases left unmatched: 13. CDR3 size: 18 residues. The CDR3 reads CASSFSPGTSGVRRELFF. In DNA, the CDR3 is TGTGCCAGCAGTTTCTCGCCCGGGACTAGCGGGGTTCGCCGGGAGCTGTTTTTT.

CDR3 DNA: TGTGCCAGCAGAAAACCCCGACTGCTATACGAGCAGTACGTC. It is translated as CASRKPRLLYEQYV. The genes are TRBV27 and TRBJ2-7; D is ambiguous. V lost 6 bases, J lost 4 bases, and 16 bases lay in between. This CDR3 contains 14 residues. Germline CDR1 and CDR2: MNHEY and SMNVEV (reference sequence).

V usage is TRBV19 and J usage is TRBJ2-1; D is unresolved. This CDR3 region has 11 residues. The V gene lost 8 bases and the J gene lost 8 bases, with 10 bases spanning the gap. Germline CDR1 is LNHDA and CDR2 is SQIVND (reference sequence). For the CDR3, the DNA is TGTGCCAGTGGAGACTTGCATGAGCAGTTCTTC. Translating it yields CASGDLHEQFF.

The CDR3 region has the DNA TGCGCCAGCAGCCAAGAGTCCCCCAGCGGGGGCTACACCGGGGAGCTGTTTTTT. It codes for CASSQESPSGGYTGELFF. The gene calls are TRBV4-3 and TRBJ2-2; 8 bases agree with TRBD2. Germline V CDR1 and CDR2: LGHNA, YSLEER. This CDR3 is built from 18 residues. V lost 0 bases and J lost 3; bases outside the gene matches: 9.

The chain employs TRBV15 and TRBJ2-3, with D perhaps matching TRBD2 (6 bases). Germline-derived CDR1 and CDR2 are LNHNV and YYDKDF (reference sequence). V lost 0 bases, J lost 6 bases, and 16 bases lay in between. The CDR3 totals 16 residues. The CDR3 nucleotides are TGTGCCACCAGCAGAGATCGGGGCAGGGCGGGGGATACGCAGTATTTT. Protein sequence: CATSRDRGRAGDTQYF. Based on the CDR3 plus reference TRBV15 and TRBJ2-3, the full variable domain is DAMVIQNPRYQVTQFGKPVTLSCSQTLNHNVMYWYQQKSSQAPKLLFHYYDKDFNNEADTPDNFQSRRPNTSFCFLDIRSPGLGDTAMYLCATSRDRGRAGDTQYFGPGTRLTVL.

CDR3 protein: CASSPGGGYGYTF. The CDR3 DNA sequence: TGTGCCAGCAGTCCCGGGGGGGGATATGGCTACACCTTC. The chain recombines TRBV6-1 with TRBJ1-2; possible D gene TRBD1, 5 bases. The CDR3 covers 13 residues. Germline assignment: CDR1 MNHNS and CDR2 SASEGT. The ends were cut back, 5 bases at V and 5 bases at J, with 12 bases in the middle.

The gene calls are TRBV5-8 and TRBJ2-7; possible D gene TRBD2, 6 bases. Germline V gene lookup returns CDR1 SGHTS and CDR2 YDEGEE. V lost 6 bases and J 5 bases, leaving 24 bases between the germline ends. The CDR3 totals 16 residues. The CDR3 bases are TGTGCCAGCATTTATCTTTTGCGACTAGACTCGAACGAGCAGTACTTC. Protein: CASIYLLRLDSNEQYF.

The CDR3 sequence is CASSRTGSERELFF. The CDR3 DNA follows: TGTGCCAGCAGCCGGACGGGGTCAGAGCGGGAGCTGTTTTTT. The chain carries TRBV11-1 and TRBJ2-2, with a possible D match to TRBD2 (5 bases). Trimming shortened V by 5 bases and J by 9 bases, and 16 bases separated the two germline ends. CDR1 and CDR2 from the germline V gene are SGHAT and FQDESV (reference sequence). This CDR3 region has 14 residues.

This clone was detected only once. The gene calls are TRBV28 and TRBJ2-1; D is possibly TRBD1 (5 bases). The CDR3 is 15 residues long. V shed 3 bases and J shed 2 bases, with 11 bases lying between them. Germline-derived CDR1 and CDR2 are MDHEN and SYDVKM. Written as DNA, the CDR3 is TGTGCCAGCAGTTTTGTAACAGGCGCCTACAATGAGCAGTTCTTC. It codes for CASSFVTGAYNEQFF.

The chain couples TRBV11-2 to TRBJ2-1; unclear D gene. Between the trimmed V and J ends, which lost 6 bases and 0 bases, there was a span of 15 bases. The CDR3 runs to 16 residues. CDR1 and CDR2 (germline): SGHAT, FQNNGV. The chain's CDR3 is CASRSSGTFSYNEQFF. Written as DNA, the CDR3 is TGTGCCAGCAGGAGCTCAGGAACTTTCTCCTACAATGAGCAGTTCTTC.

The chain has TRBV19 and TRBJ1-1; no clear D gene. The CDR3 loop spans 13 amino acids. Trimming pared 7 bases from V and 3 bases from J, leaving 12 bases between. Germline assignment: CDR1 LNHDA and CDR2 SQIVND (reference sequence). CDR3 in amino acids: CASTPGGYTEAFF. The CDR3, as DNA: TGTGCCAGTACCCCAGGAGGGTACACTGAAGCTTTCTTT.

The DNA of the CDR3 is TGTGCCAGCAGTCCCGGGACTAGCGGGGCCGGAGTCGAGCAGTACTTC. Translated: CASSPGTSGAGVEQYF. V usage is TRBV27 and J usage is TRBJ2-7; 13 bases match TRBD2. The CDR3 is made up of 16 amino acids. Germline loops: CDR1 MNHEY, CDR2 SMNVEV (reference sequence). The junction had 10 bases not matched to a gene; V was cut back by 5 bases and J by 6 bases.

This clone was seen more than once but under ten times. CDR3 residues: CAISGGGRDSQETQYF. The CDR3 bases are TGTGCCATCAGTGGAGGGGGACGGGACAGCCAAGAGACCCAGTACTTC. This chain uses TRBV10-3 with TRBJ2-5; 7 bases line up with TRBD1. Germline CDR1 reads ENHRY; CDR2 reads SYGVKD. With V trimmed by 4 bases and J by 1 base, 9 bases remained unmatched. The CDR3 is 16 residues long.

The rearrangement joins TRBV4-1 to TRBJ2-1, with TRBD1 matching over 7 bases. Germline lookup yields CDR1 MGHRA and CDR2 YSYEKL. J was trimmed by 0 bases and V by 2 bases; bases with no gene match: 7. The CDR3 is 17 residues long. The DNA of the CDR3 is TGCGCCAGCAGCCAACCCTTGGGGGACAGCTCCTACAATGAGCAGTTCTTC. It specifies CASSQPLGDSSYNEQFF.

This chain uses TRBV11-2 with TRBJ2-5, with TRBD1 identical over 9 bases. The CDR3 is made up of 15 amino acids. The germline CDR1 and CDR2 sequences are SGHAT and FQNNGV. J was trimmed by 2 bases and V by 5 bases; bases with no gene match: 6. The CDR3 loop reads CASSPRTGEQETQYF. CDR3 DNA sequence: TGTGCCAGCAGCCCAAGGACAGGGGAACAAGAGACCCAGTACTTC.

The chain uses TRBV28 and TRBJ2-1; D is ambiguous. The CDR3 sequence is 11 residues long. V dropped 8 bases and J dropped 8 bases, with 10 bases sitting between them. Germline assignment: CDR1 MDHEN and CDR2 SYDVKM. The DNA for the CDR3 is TGTGCCAGCTCCGTAGCCTATGAGCAGTTCTTC. This gives the protein CASSVAYEQFF.